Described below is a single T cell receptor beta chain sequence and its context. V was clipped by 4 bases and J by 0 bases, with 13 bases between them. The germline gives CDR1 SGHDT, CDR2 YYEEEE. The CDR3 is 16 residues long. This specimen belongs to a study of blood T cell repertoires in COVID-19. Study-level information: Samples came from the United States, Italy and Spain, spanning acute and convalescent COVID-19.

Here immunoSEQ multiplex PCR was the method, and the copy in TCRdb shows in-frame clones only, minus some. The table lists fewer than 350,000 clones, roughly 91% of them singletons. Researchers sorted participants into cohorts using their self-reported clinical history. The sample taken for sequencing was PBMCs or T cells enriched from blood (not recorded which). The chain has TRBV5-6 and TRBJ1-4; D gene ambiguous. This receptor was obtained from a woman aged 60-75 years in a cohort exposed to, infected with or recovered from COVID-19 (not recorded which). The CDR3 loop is CASSPVFGTTNEKLFF. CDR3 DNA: TGTGCCAGCAGCCCGGTTTTCGGGACAACTAATGAAAAACTGTTTTTT.